This T cell receptor beta chain was found in a study of blood T cell repertoires in COVID-19. Original handling: From reference gene primer amplification, estimates of nucleated cell counts were derived. Only in-frame clones appear in the TCRdb table, and some are missing; sequencing was by immunoSEQ multiplex PCR. The V and J calls and clone size are taken from that table; D and trimming were inferred from the DNA. The data contain around 190,000 clones, roughly 90% of them singletons. Source material: peripheral blood. The sequence was obtained from a man aged 18-30 years with active or convalescent COVID-19.

The CDR3 is CASRVTGYTF. In DNA form, the CDR3 reads TGTGCCAGCCGGGTAACTGGCTACACCTTC. V is TRBV2 and J is TRBJ1-2; D remains unclear. The CDR3 is 10 amino acids. From germline, CDR1 is SNHLY and CDR2 FYNNEI. Deletions cut 8 bases from V and 7 bases from J, with 8 bases between.